This T cell receptor beta chain was identified in a study of shared clonotypes between healthy human individuals. All donors qualified as healthy HIV-negative adults and had experienced no recent acute infections or vaccinations. The donors, all of them Caucasian adults, lived in Nashville, Tennessee. This clone was observed a single time. Clones were sequenced by immunoSEQ multiplex PCR, and TCRdb holds only the in-frame ones, with some missing. The table records fewer than 600,000 clones, approximately 85% of them present only once. There are 15 residues in the CDR3. Germline V gene sequence: CDR1 SGHNT, CDR2 YYREEE (reference sequence). With 0 bases removed from V and 3 bases from J, the gap between germline ends came to 12 bases.

This TCR derives from a woman in her thirties or forties in good health. Some clones in this sample may be carry-over from other donors' samples. The chain uses TRBV5-4 and TRBJ1-1; perhaps TRBD1 as D (6 bases). The specimen was PBMCs. The DNA of the CDR3 is TGTGCCAGCAGCTTGGCTGGGGGCCTGGACACTGAAGCTTTCTTT. This sequence encodes CASSLAGGLDTEAFF.